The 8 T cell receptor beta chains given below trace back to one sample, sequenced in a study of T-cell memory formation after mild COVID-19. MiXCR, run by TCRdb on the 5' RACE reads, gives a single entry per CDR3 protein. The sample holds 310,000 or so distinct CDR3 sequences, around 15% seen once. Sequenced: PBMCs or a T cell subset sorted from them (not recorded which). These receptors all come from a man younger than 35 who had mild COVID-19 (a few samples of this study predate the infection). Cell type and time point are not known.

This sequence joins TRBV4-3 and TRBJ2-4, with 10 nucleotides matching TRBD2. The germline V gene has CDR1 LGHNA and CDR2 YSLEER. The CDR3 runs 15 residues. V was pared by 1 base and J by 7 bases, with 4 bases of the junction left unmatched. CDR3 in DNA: TGCGCCAGCAGCCAAGGAGCGGGGGGGCCGAACATTCAGTACTTC. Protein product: CASSQGAGGPNIQYF.

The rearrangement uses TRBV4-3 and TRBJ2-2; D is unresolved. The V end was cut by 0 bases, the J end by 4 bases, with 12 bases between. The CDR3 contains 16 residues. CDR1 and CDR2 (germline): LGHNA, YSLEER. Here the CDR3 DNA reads TGCGCCAGCAGCCAAGAAATCAGCCCGGTCACCGGGGAGCTGTTTTTT. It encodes CASSQEISPVTGELFF.

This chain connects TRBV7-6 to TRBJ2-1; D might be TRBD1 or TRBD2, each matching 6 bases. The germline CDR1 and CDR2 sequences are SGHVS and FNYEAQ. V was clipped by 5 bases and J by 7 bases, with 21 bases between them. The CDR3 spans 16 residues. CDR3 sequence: CASSHLEGGLGNEQFF. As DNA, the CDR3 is TGTGCCAGCAGCCACCTTGAGGGGGGCCTAGGGAATGAGCAGTTCTTC.

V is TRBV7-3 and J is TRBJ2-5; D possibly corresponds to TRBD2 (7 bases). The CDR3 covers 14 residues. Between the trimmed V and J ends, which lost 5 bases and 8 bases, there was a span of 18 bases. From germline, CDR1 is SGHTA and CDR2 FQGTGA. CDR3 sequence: CASSPSGGGGTQYF. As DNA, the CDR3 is TGTGCCAGCAGCCCGTCGGGAGGCGGGGGCACCCAGTACTTC.

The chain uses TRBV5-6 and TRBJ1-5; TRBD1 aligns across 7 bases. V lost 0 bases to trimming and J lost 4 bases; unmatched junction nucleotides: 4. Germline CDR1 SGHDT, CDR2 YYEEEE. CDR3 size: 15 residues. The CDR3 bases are TGTGCCAGCAGCTTGGCGGCCAGGGGGAATCAGCCCCAGCATTTT. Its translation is CASSLAARGNQPQHF. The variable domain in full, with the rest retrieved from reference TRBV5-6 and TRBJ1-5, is DAGVTQSPTHLIKTRGQQVTLRCSPKSGHDTVSWYQQALGQGPQFIFQYYEEEERQRGNFPDRFSGHQFPNYSSELNVNALLLGDSALYLCASSLAARGNQPQHFGDGTRLSIL.

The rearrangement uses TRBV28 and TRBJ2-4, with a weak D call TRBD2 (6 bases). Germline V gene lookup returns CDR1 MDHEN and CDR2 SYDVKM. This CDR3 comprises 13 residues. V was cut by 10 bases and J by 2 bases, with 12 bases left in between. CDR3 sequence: CATMEGTKNIQYF. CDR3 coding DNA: TGTGCCACTATGGAGGGGACCAAAAACATTCAGTACTTC.

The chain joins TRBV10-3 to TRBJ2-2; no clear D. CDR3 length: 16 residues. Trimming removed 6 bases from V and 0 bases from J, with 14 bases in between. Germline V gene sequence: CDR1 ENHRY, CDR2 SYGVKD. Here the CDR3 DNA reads TGTGCCATCAGGAAACTCGAAATCGCGAACACCGGGGAGCTGTTTTTT. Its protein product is CAIRKLEIANTGELFF.

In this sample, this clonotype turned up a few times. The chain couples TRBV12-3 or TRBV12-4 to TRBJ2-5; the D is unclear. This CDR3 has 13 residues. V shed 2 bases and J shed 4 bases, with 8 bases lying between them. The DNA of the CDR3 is TGTGCCAGCAGTTTATGGAACTTAGAGACCCAGTACTTC. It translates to CASSLWNLETQYF.